Listed below are T cell receptor beta chains from one sample, sequenced in a study of metastatic and nonmetastatic thyroid tumors. TCRdb re-called the PCR reads through MiXCR. The sample records fewer than 15,000 clones, approximately 27% being singletons. Material for sequencing was tumor tissue. The receptors were sampled from a female donor with papillary thyroid cancer or a benign thyroid nodule (not recorded which). Some clones in this sample may be carry-over from other donors' samples. Each CDR3 is given with its conserved first and last residue. A D gene is named only where the DNA matches it firmly. Size tells how often a clone was seen (once, few, many) or the class of an expanded clone, and some rows leave it out.

J | size | D | V | DNA | CDR3
TRBJ1-3 | - | - | TRBV30 | TGTGCCTGGAGGGCCCTAGGCCTCTCTGGAAACACCATATATTTT | CAWRALGLSGNTIYF
TRBJ2-1 | many | - | TRBV9 | TGTGCCAGCAGCGTAGTGGGTAGAGAACATGAGCAGTTCTTC | CASSVVGREHEQFF
TRBJ1-3 | - | TRBD1 | TRBV30 | TGTGCCTGGGGACAGGGTGGAAACACCATATATTTT | CAWGQGGNTIYF
TRBJ2-1 | - | - | TRBV5-1 | TGCGCCAGCAGCTTGTTAACAGGGTTTGTCAATGAGCAGTTCTTC | CASSLLTGFVNEQFF
TRBJ2-2 | - | - | TRBV2 | TGTGCCAGCAGTGAGGGGGGGTATGCGACGAGACAGGGACAAACCGGGGAGCTGTTTTTT | CASSEGGYATRQGQTGELFF
TRBJ2-1 | few | - | TRBV28 | TGCGCCAGCAGTTTATTCCGGGAAGGATACAATGATCAGTTCTTC | CASSLFREGYNDQFF
TRBJ1-4 | many | - | TRBV3-1 | TGTGCCAGCAGCCAAGGGTACCGACAGATTGAAAAACTGTTTTTT | CASSQGYRQIEKLFF
TRBJ1-2 | - | - | TRBV7-2 | TGTGCCAGCAGCTTAGCAGACAGGATCTATGGCTACACCTTC | CASSLADRIYGYTF
TRBJ2-7 | - | TRBD1 | TRBV7-6 | TGTGCCAGCAGCTTAGCGACAGGGAGCTCCTACGAGCAGTACTTC | CASSLATGSSYEQYF
TRBJ1-2 | medium-sized | - | TRBV4-1 | TGCGCCAGCAGCCAAGATCCATTTCCGGCGAACTATGGCTACACCTTC | CASSQDPFPANYGYTF
TRBJ2-5 | - | TRBD2 | TRBV20-1 | TGCAGTGCTAGAGTCGCCTCTTCGCGGGAGTACTCTAACGGGGAGACCCAGTACTTC | CSARVASSREYSNGETQYF
TRBJ2-3 | many | - | TRBV5-1 | TGCGCCAGCAGCACGCACCCCGGGACTGCAGATACGCAGTATTTT | CASSTHPGTADTQYF
TRBJ2-7 | - | - | TRBV3-1 | TGTGCCAGCAGCCAGGCCCCGGGGTTGCACGAGCAGTACTTC | CASSQAPGLHEQYF
TRBJ2-7 | - | - | TRBV6-2/TRBV6-3 | TGTGCCAGCAGGGACGTGGGACTGCCCTCCTACGAGCAGTACTTC | CASRDVGLPSYEQYF
TRBJ2-7 | - | - | TRBV2 | TGTGCCAGCAGTGATGGGCAGAGCTACGAGCAGTACTTC | CASSDGQSYEQYF
TRBJ2-5 | many | - | TRBV6-1 | TGCGCCAGCGGATCTGGAGAGACCCAGTACTTC | CASGSGETQYF
TRBJ1-1 | many | TRBD1 | TRBV20-1 | TGCAGTGCTAGAGGTAAAACAGGGGGCACTGAAGCTTTCTTT | CSARGKTGGTEAFF
TRBJ2-5 | - | - | TRBV6-1 | TGTGCCAGCAGTCCCCCGGGCCCCGGGACCCAGTACTTC | CASSPPGPGTQYF
TRBJ2-7 | medium-sized | - | TRBV6-2/TRBV6-3 | TGTGCCAGCAGTCCCCCAGCGGATAGCTCCTACGAGCAGTACTTC | CASSPPADSSYEQYF
TRBJ2-7 | few | TRBD2 | TRBV7-8 | TGTGCCAGCAGCCCCTATAGCGGGGGGATTACCTACGAGCAGTACTTC | CASSPYSGGITYEQYF
TRBJ2-3 | - | - | TRBV28 | TGTTTCAGCAGAGTGTGTGGGGGGGCGACAGATACGCAGTATTTT | CFSRVCGGATDTQYF
TRBJ2-1 | - | TRBD2 | TRBV2 | TGTGCCAGGCGGGAGAGGGGCTACAATGAGCAGTTCTTC | CARRERGYNEQFF
TRBJ1-2 | - | - | TRBV6-1 | TGTGCCAGCAGTGAAGAAGCAGGGGCGGGTGGCTACACCTTC | CASSEEAGAGGYTF
TRBJ1-1 | - | - | TRBV5-1 | TGCGCCAGCAGCTCCCCACAGGTAGCTTTCTTT | CASSSPQVAFF
TRBJ2-7 | medium-sized | TRBD1 | TRBV10-3 | TGTGCCATCAGCGCGTCAACAGGGGCCTACGAGCAGTACTTC | CAISASTGAYEQYF
TRBJ2-2 | few | TRBD2 | TRBV6-2/TRBV6-3 | TGTGCCAGTAGTCCCGCTAGCGGGGACACCGCGGAGCTGTTTTTT | CASSPASGDTAELFF
TRBJ2-3 | - | - | TRBV20-1 | TGCAGTGCACGTGAGGGTGGAGGTACGCAGTATTTT | CSAREGGGTQYF
TRBJ1-2 | medium-sized | - | TRBV28 | TGTGCCAGCAGTGGACATATCATGGATGGCTACACCTTC | CASSGHIMDGYTF
TRBJ1-1 | few | - | TRBV10-2 | TGCGCCAGCAGTGAGTCCCGGCACACTGAAGCTTTCTTT | CASSESRHTEAFF
TRBJ1-5 | large | - | TRBV6-1 | TGTGCCAGCAGTGAAGCGGTGGCAGGGCGCCAGCCCCAGCATTTT | CASSEAVAGRQPQHF
TRBJ2-2 | many | TRBD2 | TRBV20-1 | TGCAGTGCTAGAGAGGCGGGGGGATACACCGGGGAGCTGTTTTTT | CSAREAGGYTGELFF
TRBJ2-5 | - | TRBD2 | TRBV5-1 | TGCGCCAGCAGCTTGGCTTCCGGGACTAGCGGAGAGACCCAGTACTTC | CASSLASGTSGETQYF
TRBJ2-7 | few | - | TRBV7-9 | TGTGCCATCCGAGGGGGAGCCTACGAGCAGTACTTC | CAIRGGAYEQYF
TRBJ1-1 | many | - | TRBV10-3 | TGTGCCATCAGTGACCTGATTTGGAGGGGGGTCGGGAACACTGAAGCTTTCTTT | CAISDLIWRGVGNTEAFF
TRBJ2-3 | - | TRBD1 | TRBV5-1 | TGCGCCAGCAGCCCCTTTGGAGGACAGGGCAGCACAGATACGCAGTATTTT | CASSPFGGQGSTDTQYF
TRBJ1-6 | - | - | TRBV6-6 | TGTGCCAGCAGTTATGGGGGAGGGAATAATTCACCCCTCCACTTT | CASSYGGGNNSPLHF
TRBJ1-1 | medium-sized | - | TRBV28 | TGTGCCAGCAGTTTCACGGCGAATGAAGCTTTCTTT | CASSFTANEAFF
TRBJ2-7 | many | TRBD1 | TRBV20-1 | TGCAGTGTGCGGACAGGGACTGGCTACGAGCAGTACTTC | CSVRTGTGYEQYF
TRBJ2-7 | many | - | TRBV7-8 | TGTGCCAGCCTCGTAGATAGGGGGGCGGTCGAGCAGTACTTC | CASLVDRGAVEQYF
TRBJ2-7 | - | - | TRBV27 | TGTGCCAGCAGTTCGCAGGGTTTCGCCGGCTACGAGCAGTACTTC | CASSSQGFAGYEQYF
TRBJ1-2 | many | - | TRBV20-1 | TGCAGTGCGCTTCCCCAGGGGCCCAGACGCGATGGCTACACCTTC | CSALPQGPRRDGYTF
TRBJ1-1 | many | - | TRBV7-6 | TGTGCCAGCAGCTCGGAGCCGAACACTGAAGCTTTCTTT | CASSSEPNTEAFF
TRBJ2-7 | medium-sized | - | TRBV2 | TGTGCCAGCAGTGGACAGGTCTACGAGCAGTACTTC | CASSGQVYEQYF
TRBJ2-3 | - | TRBD2 | TRBV11-2 | TGTGCCAGCAGCTATGGGGCGGGAGGTACAGATACGCAGTATTTT | CASSYGAGGTDTQYF
TRBJ1-1 | many | TRBD1 | TRBV5-1 | TGCGCCAGCAGCTCGACCGGGACAGGGCGATCTGAAGCTTTCTTT | CASSSTGTGRSEAFF